The 23 T cell receptor beta chains presented below share a single source sample, sequenced in a study of beta chain features in type 1 diabetes. Expressed TCRB transcripts were sequenced, since all the RNA that had been isolated was reverse transcribed. TCRdb's copy holds only in-frame clones and misses some; the assay was immunoSEQ multiplex PCR. The data contain fewer than 550,000 clones, over 9.5% of them seen just once; the ten biggest clones take up 0.04% to 0.05%. The sample consisted of naive CD4+ T cells from blood. The receptors here all came from a woman younger than 35 in good health.

This chain links TRBV5-4 with TRBJ2-3; 7 bases are a match to TRBD1. Trimming cost V 2 bases and J 0 bases; bases outside gene matches: 6. The CDR3 is 16 residues long. Germline assignment: CDR1 SGHNT and CDR2 YYREEE (reference sequence). The CDR3 DNA follows: TGTGCCAGCAGCTTCCCGACAGGGTTGAGCACAGATACGCAGTATTTT. It translates to CASSFPTGLSTDTQYF.

V gene TRBV2 combines with J gene TRBJ2-7; 7 nucleotides align to TRBD1. The V gene's germline CDR1 is SNHLY and CDR2 FYNNEI. The CDR3 consists of 15 residues. J lost 0 bases, V lost 4 bases, and 6 bases had no gene match. DNA for the CDR3: TGTGCCAGCAGTGCCGGGACAGTCAGCTCCTACGAGCAGTACGTC. Protein product: CASSAGTVSSYEQYV.

The chain links TRBV5-6 to TRBJ1-1; no definite D call. V lost 2 bases to trimming and J lost 1 base, with 9 bases between them. This CDR3 spans 14 amino acids. Germline CDR1 and CDR2: SGHDT and YYEEEE. As DNA, the CDR3 is TGTGCCAGCAGCTTCCTTGACGCGAACACTGAAGCTTTCTTT. It codes for CASSFLDANTEAFF. The whole variable domain, remainder taken from reference TRBV5-6 and TRBJ1-1, is DAGVTQSPTHLIKTRGQQVTLRCSPKSGHDTVSWYQQALGQGPQFIFQYYEEEERQRGNFPDRFSGHQFPNYSSELNVNALLLGDSALYLCASSFLDANTEAFFGQGTRLTVV.

This clone was found many times. The J gene is TRBJ2-1, the V gene TRBV29-1; D gene uncertain. The V and J ends lost 6 bases and 3 bases respectively, with 9 bases between them. The CDR3 is made up of 12 amino acids. CDR1 is SQVTM and CDR2 is ANQGSEA in the germline V gene. CDR3 loop: CSVRLNYNEQFF. CDR3 DNA: TGCAGCGTCAGACTCAACTACAATGAGCAGTTCTTC.

This clone has only a few counts. The J gene is TRBJ2-7, the V gene TRBV2; D gene unclear. CDR3 length: 12 residues. The V end was cut by 4 bases, the J end by 2 bases, with 6 bases between. Germline assignment: CDR1 SNHLY and CDR2 FYNNEI. As DNA, the CDR3 is TGTGCCAGCAGTGCCCAAACCTACGAGCAGTACGTC. Translation gives CASSAQTYEQYV.

This clone was seen more than once but under ten times. This rearrangement joins TRBV27 to TRBJ2-5; 7 nucleotides agree with TRBD2. The V gene end was trimmed by 5 bases and the J gene end by 0 bases; junction bases not matched to a gene: 12. Germline CDR1 and CDR2: MNHEY and SMNVEV (reference sequence). This CDR3 is 17 amino acids long. Here the CDR3 reads CASSPPRTSFHQETQYF. Written as DNA, the CDR3 is TGTGCCAGCAGTCCTCCCCGGACTAGTTTCCACCAAGAGACCCAGTACTTC.

This chain uses TRBV21-1 with TRBJ1-6; the DNA was not used to check the table's D call, TRBD1. TRBV21-1 is a known pseudogene. CDR3 length equals 15 residues. This CDR3 reads CASSKGGTGPSPLHF. The DNA of the CDR3 is TGTGCCAGCAGCAAAGGAGGGACAGGGCCTTCACCCCTCCACTTT.

V and J are TRBV15 and TRBJ1-1; D uncertain. In germline, CDR1 is LNHNV, CDR2 YYDKDF (reference sequence). With 1 base removed from V and 1 base from J, the gap between germline ends came to 4 bases. The CDR3 loop spans 13 amino acids. The DNA of the CDR3 is TGTGCCACCAGCAGAGGAGAGAACACTGAAGCTTTCTTT. Translating it yields CATSRGENTEAFF.

This clone has just a few counts. V is TRBV9 and J is TRBJ2-5; no clear D. Germline lookup yields CDR1 SGDLS and CDR2 YYNGEE. CDR3 size: 16 residues. Trimming pared 0 bases from V and 0 bases from J, leaving 12 bases between. The CDR3 region is CASSVAIGRYQETQYF. CDR3 DNA: TGTGCCAGCAGCGTAGCTATTGGCAGATACCAAGAGACCCAGTACTTC.

This clone was seen more than once but under ten times. The chain links TRBV7-2 to TRBJ2-4; D not certain. The CDR3 runs 14 residues. V was trimmed by 2 bases and J by 0 bases, leaving 5 bases between them. Germline CDR1 and CDR2: SGHTA and FQGNSA. This CDR3 is CASSLNRAKNIQYF. In DNA, the CDR3 is TGTGCCAGCAGCTTAAACAGAGCCAAAAACATTCAGTACTTC.

This clone was seen more than once but under ten times. The genes are TRBV28 and TRBJ2-4, with 7 bases fitting TRBD1. Germline trimming cut 5 bases from V and 2 bases from J; bases unmatched to any gene: 9. Per the germline V gene, CDR1 is MDHEN and CDR2 is SYDVKM. This CDR3 comprises 16 residues. This CDR3 is CASSDAQGKPKNIQYF. CDR3 bases: TGTGCCAGCAGTGATGCACAGGGGAAACCCAAAAACATTCAGTACTTC.

The chain joins TRBV5-1 to TRBJ2-6; D gene ambiguous. The CDR3 runs 17 residues. Germline V gene data show CDR1 as SGHRS and CDR2 as YFSETQ. Trimming shortened V by 2 bases and J by 1 base, and 13 bases separated the two germline ends. The CDR3 sequence is CASSFPGRESGANVLTF. The DNA for the CDR3 is TGCGCCAGCAGCTTCCCGGGCCGTGAATCTGGGGCCAACGTCCTGACTTTC. Full variable domain (rest looked up from reference TRBV5-1 and TRBJ2-6): KAGVTQTPRYLIKTRGQQVTLSCSPISGHRSVSWYQQTPGQGLQFLFEYFSETQRNKGNFPGRFSGRQFSNSRSEMNVSTLELGDSALYLCASSFPGRESGANVLTFGAGSRLTVL.

Only a few counts were recorded for this clone. The chain has TRBV11-2 and TRBJ2-1; 8 bases map to TRBD2. V gave up 6 bases and J gave up 6 bases; unmatched junction bases: 7. The CDR3 is 14 residues long. CDR1 is SGHAT, CDR2 FQNNGV, per germline. CDR3 protein: CASRAGGRINEQFF. The CDR3 region has the DNA TGTGCCAGCAGGGCTGGCGGGAGGATCAATGAGCAGTTCTTC.

The rearrangement joins TRBV7-2 to TRBJ2-1; no definite D call. Germline V gives CDR1 SGHTA, CDR2 FQGNSA. The CDR3 contains 13 residues. Trimming cost V 5 bases and J 4 bases, with 9 bases left between them. CDR3 protein: CASSHGAYNEQFF. The CDR3 region has the DNA TGTGCCAGCAGCCACGGTGCATACAATGAGCAGTTCTTC.

V is TRBV15 and J is TRBJ2-4; 7 nucleotides match TRBD1. Germline V gene data show CDR1 as LNHNV and CDR2 as YYDKDF (reference sequence). The CDR3 is 16 residues long. Trimming cost V 4 bases and J 0 bases; bases outside gene matches: 6. The CDR3 sequence: CATSTDRILAKNIQYF. DNA of the CDR3: TGTGCCACCAGCACGGACAGGATACTAGCCAAAAACATTCAGTACTTC.

This clone was seen a few times. The CDR3 sequence: CASTNRDRGGDAEAFF. For the CDR3, the DNA is TGTGCCAGCACTAACCGGGACAGGGGAGGTGACGCTGAAGCTTTCTTT. The chain joins TRBV6-7 to TRBJ1-1, with TRBD1 identical over 10 bases. Being an ORF, TRBV6-7 has a function that is uncertain. Trimming at V came to 7 bases and at J to 6 bases, leaving 14 bases not matched to a gene. The CDR3 consists of 16 residues.

This clone was seen more than once but under ten times. The rearrangement joins TRBV11-1 to TRBJ1-2, with D possibly TRBD1 on 5 matching bases. Germline CDR1 is SGHAT and CDR2 is FQDESV (reference sequence). V was pared by 1 base and J by 0 bases, with 9 bases between. The CDR3 runs to 15 residues. The CDR3 coding sequence is TGTGCCAGCAGCTTAGGACAGCTTCCTAACTATGGCTACACCTTC. This gives the protein CASSLGQLPNYGYTF.

This clone occurred a few times. The chain employs TRBV30 and TRBJ2-1; D not certain. This CDR3 contains 11 residues. Trimming removed 2 bases at V and 8 bases at J, with 7 bases between. Germline lookup yields CDR1 GTSNPN and CDR2 SVGIG (reference sequence). The CDR3 DNA reads as TGTGCCTGGAGTTCGAAGTATGAGCAGTTCTTC. It translates to CAWSSKYEQFF.

Note on this clone: Different DNA sequences within this sample yield the same CDR3. The chain is built from TRBV19 and TRBJ2-6; D gene unclear. The CDR3 has 13 residues. Germline loops: CDR1 LNHDA, CDR2 SQIVND (reference sequence). Trimming stripped 7 bases from V and 0 bases from J, with 4 bases between. The CDR3 bases are TGTGCCAGTACTAACTCTGGGGCCAACGTCCTGACTTTC. Encoded protein: CASTNSGANVLTF.

This clone was seen more than once but under ten times. The rearrangement joins TRBV28 to TRBJ2-6; tentative D call: TRBD1 (6 bases). Germline V CDR1 and CDR2: MDHEN, SYDVKM. This CDR3 contains 16 residues. The ends were cut back, 6 bases at V and 0 bases at J, with 12 bases in the middle. The CDR3 region has the DNA TGTGCCAGCAGACAGGGCCCCCGCTCTGGGGCCAACGTCCTGACTTTC. Its protein product is CASRQGPRSGANVLTF.

The chain has TRBV5-1 and TRBJ1-2; perhaps TRBD1 as D (5 bases). The germline gives CDR1 SGHRS, CDR2 YFSETQ. Trimming took off 6 bases at V and 5 bases at J, with 20 bases between the two ends. This CDR3 comprises 15 residues. The CDR3 loop reads CASKKGREEPYGYTF. DNA for the CDR3: TGCGCCAGCAAAAAGGGCAGGGAAGAACCATATGGCTACACCTTC.

The chain joins TRBV29-1 to TRBJ2-1; no definite D call. The CDR3 totals 13 residues. V was shortened by 4 bases and J by 6 bases, with 13 bases between the two germline ends. Per the germline V gene, CDR1 is SQVTM and CDR2 is ANQGSEA. The CDR3 here is CSVGKVLINEQFF. For the CDR3, the DNA is TGCAGCGTTGGAAAGGTCCTAATCAATGAGCAGTTCTTC.

This sequence joins TRBV11-1 and TRBJ2-5; 7 bases line up with TRBD1. The CDR3 runs 14 residues. Trimming cost V 5 bases and J 5 bases; bases outside gene matches: 8. In germline, CDR1 is SGHAT, CDR2 FQDESV (reference sequence). The CDR3: CASSTMTGLETQYF. The CDR3 DNA is TGTGCCAGCAGCACAATGACAGGGTTGGAGACCCAGTACTTC.